The 24 T cell receptor beta chains presented below share a single source sample, sequenced in a study of shared clonotypes between healthy human individuals. The repertoire was sequenced with immunoSEQ multiplex PCR; TCRdb's copy has only in-frame clones and lacks some. The table has approximately 2,300,000 clones, around 90% seen once. The specimen sequenced was naive CD4+ T cells from PBMCs. Subset specified: CD45RA+ positively selected. These receptors all stem from a man aged 18 to 35 in good health. Some clones in this sample may be carry-over from other donors' samples.

This chain uses TRBV28 with TRBJ1-2; a possible D gene is TRBD1 (5 bases). Per the germline V gene, CDR1 is MDHEN and CDR2 is SYDVKM. The V gene lost 7 bases and the J gene lost 2 bases, with 14 bases spanning the gap. This CDR3 has 14 amino acids. CDR3 bases: TGTGCCAGCAAGGGTGAAAGGGACAACTATGGCTACACCTTC. Its translation is CASKGERDNYGYTF.

For this clone: At the DNA level, this CDR3 is encoded by other sequences in the same sample as well. This rearrangement joins TRBV19 to TRBJ2-3; no reliable D call. Germline CDR1 LNHDA, CDR2 SQIVND (reference sequence). The germline V and J ends were trimmed by 4 bases and 0 bases, with 5 bases remaining between them. CDR3 size: 13 residues. CDR3 amino acids: CASSSPSTDTQYF. DNA of the CDR3: TGTGCCAGTAGTAGCCCGAGCACAGATACGCAGTATTTT. Supplemented by reference TRBV19 and TRBJ2-3, the full variable domain reads DGGITQSPKYLFRKEGQNVTLSCEQNLNHDAMYWYRQDPGQGLRLIYYSQIVNDFQKGDIAEGYSVSREKKESFPLTVTSAQKNPTAFYLCASSSPSTDTQYFGPGTRLTVL.

In DNA form, the CDR3 reads TGTGCCAGCAGAATTGACCGGGCCCGTAATGAAAAACTGTTTTTT. Amino acid sequence: CASRIDRARNEKLFF. The V and J genes are TRBV2 and TRBJ1-4; D is unclear. This CDR3 comprises 15 residues. The ends were cut back, 6 bases at V and 4 bases at J, with 15 bases in the middle. CDR1 is SNHLY and CDR2 is FYNNEI in the germline V gene.

A remark on this clone: In the same sample, other DNA sequences code for this CDR3. The rearrangement links TRBV9 to TRBJ1-5; possibly TRBD1 for D (6 bases). Germline lookup yields CDR1 SGDLS and CDR2 YYNGEE. V shed 0 bases and J shed 1 base, with 8 bases lying between them. This CDR3 is built from 15 residues. CDR3 bases: TGTGCCAGCAGCGTAGAAGGGGGAAGCAATCAGCCCCAGCATTTT. Protein: CASSVEGGSNQPQHF. Looking up the rest from reference TRBV9 and TRBJ1-5 gives the full variable domain: DSGVTQTPKHLITATGQRVTLRCSPRSGDLSVYWYQQSLDQGLQFLIQYYNGEERAKGNILERFSAQQFPDLHSELNLSSLELGDSALYFCASSVEGGSNQPQHFGDGTRLSIL.

The CDR3 sequence is CASRPKQTNYGYTF. CDR3 bases: TGTGCCAGCAGGCCAAAACAGACTAACTATGGCTACACCTTC. V is TRBV6-1 and J is TRBJ1-2, with D hard to call. Per the germline V gene, CDR1 is MNHNS and CDR2 is SASEGT. Trimming cost V 6 bases and J 0 bases, with 11 bases left between them. The CDR3 has 14 residues.

Regarding this clone: Other DNA sequences of this sample code for an identical CDR3. The chain links TRBV28 to TRBJ1-2, with D perhaps TRBD1 (6 bases). V was cut by 4 bases and J by 5 bases, with 8 bases left in between. Germline V CDR1 and CDR2: MDHEN, SYDVKM. The CDR3 consists of 12 residues. The CDR3: CASSSGQYGYTF. The DNA for the CDR3 is TGTGCCAGCAGTTCGGGACAATATGGCTACACCTTC.

This clone occurred a few times. J is TRBJ1-4 and V is TRBV28, with a weak D call TRBD1 (6 bases). This CDR3 contains 12 residues. V was pared by 9 bases and J by 4 bases, with 9 bases between. Germline V lookup: CDR1 MDHEN, CDR2 SYDVKM. The CDR3: CASRTVNEKLFF. CDR3 nucleotides: TGTGCCAGTCGGACAGTTAATGAAAAACTGTTTTTT.

Notes on this clone: The same CDR3 arises from other DNA sequences in this sample as well. The rearrangement links TRBV11-2 to TRBJ2-7; D unresolved. Per germline, CDR1 SGHAT and CDR2 FQNNGV. The CDR3 extends over 12 amino acids. V was shortened by 5 bases and J by 4 bases, with 9 bases between the two germline ends. The CDR3: CASSPTSYEQYF. The CDR3 bases are TGTGCCAGCAGCCCCACAAGTTACGAGCAGTACTTC. The full variable domain, with the rest looked up from reference TRBV11-2 and TRBJ2-7, is EAGVAQSPRYKIIEKRQSVAFWCNPISGHATLYWYQQILGQGPKLLIQFQNNGVVDDSQLPKDRFSAERLKGVDSTLKIQPAKLEDSAVYLCASSPTSYEQYFGPGTRLTVT.

As regards this clone: Other DNA sequences of this sample code for an identical CDR3. The chain combines TRBV18 with TRBJ1-1, with unresolved D. This CDR3 region has 14 residues. The V end lost 2 bases, the J end lost 0 bases, and 7 bases lay between the germline ends. CDR1 and CDR2 (germline): KGHSH, LQKENI. The CDR3: CASSPTALNTEAFF. CDR3 coding DNA: TGTGCCAGCTCACCAACAGCTTTGAACACTGAAGCTTTCTTT.

This rearrangement joins TRBV9 to TRBJ1-1, with TRBD1 matching 11 bases. This CDR3 spans 14 amino acids. V was pared by 3 bases and J by 3 bases, with 1 base of the junction left unmatched. Germline-derived CDR1 and CDR2 are SGDLS and YYNGEE. The CDR3: CASSADRGHTEAFF. The CDR3 DNA follows: TGTGCCAGCAGCGCGGACAGGGGGCACACTGAAGCTTTCTTT.

The J gene is TRBJ2-5, the V gene TRBV2, with D uncertain. The V and J ends lost 5 bases and 2 bases respectively, with 9 bases between them. Germline V CDR1 and CDR2: SNHLY, FYNNEI. The CDR3 covers 13 residues. The CDR3 region is CASSLEEQETQYF. DNA of the CDR3: TGTGCCAGCAGTTTAGAGGAACAAGAGACCCAGTACTTC.

This clone has a single count. The chain is built from TRBV7-3 and TRBJ1-1; D is possibly TRBD1 (6 bases). The CDR3 has 15 amino acids. Between the trimmed V and J ends, which lost 1 base and 1 base, there was a span of 10 bases. The germline V gene has CDR1 SGHTA and CDR2 FQGTGA. CDR3 sequence: CASSLSGQPNTEAFF. The DNA of the CDR3 is TGTGCCAGCAGCTTAAGTGGACAGCCGAACACTGAAGCTTTCTTT.

Of note for this clone: This specimen includes other DNA sequences encoding the same CDR3. This chain connects TRBV2 to TRBJ2-7; no clear D gene. V dropped 6 bases and J dropped 0 bases, with 6 bases sitting between them. CDR1 and CDR2 from the germline V gene are SNHLY and FYNNEI. CDR3 length equals 12 residues. CDR3 region: CASSLSSYEQYF. The CDR3 nucleotides are TGTGCCAGCAGCCTTAGCTCCTACGAGCAGTACTTC. The full variable domain, its missing parts supplied by reference TRBV2 and TRBJ2-7, is EPEVTQTPSHQVTQMGQEVILRCVPISNHLYFYWYRQILGQKVEFLVSFYNNEISEKSEIFDDQFSVERPDGSNFTLKIRSTKLEDSAMYFCASSLSSYEQYFGPGTRLTVT.

The V gene is TRBV6-1, the J gene TRBJ1-3, with 8 bases that match TRBD1. The CDR3 is 15 amino acids. The germline gives CDR1 MNHNS, CDR2 SASEGT. V was pared by 2 bases and J by 4 bases, with 4 bases of the junction left unmatched. The CDR3 sequence: CASSEKDRGGNTIYF. In DNA form, the CDR3 reads TGTGCCAGCAGTGAAAAAGACAGGGGAGGAAACACCATATATTTT.

This chain connects TRBV7-9 to TRBJ2-3; 11 nucleotides match TRBD2. This CDR3 is built from 15 residues. With V trimmed by 7 bases and J by 4 bases, 7 bases remained unmatched. Per germline, CDR1 SEHNR and CDR2 FQNEAQ (reference sequence). CDR3 sequence reads: CASTLLAGASDTQYF. In DNA, the CDR3 is TGTGCCAGCACTTTACTAGCGGGAGCCTCAGATACGCAGTATTTT.

J is TRBJ2-6 and V is TRBV28; D perhaps matches TRBD1 (6 bases). This CDR3 has 15 residues. CDR1 MDHEN and CDR2 SYDVKM come from the germline V gene. Trimming removed 7 bases at V and 4 bases at J, with 14 bases between. The CDR3 sequence is CASTSPGAGANVLTF. DNA for the CDR3: TGTGCCAGCACCTCACCAGGGGCGGGGGCCAACGTCCTGACTTTC.

The V and J genes are TRBV18 and TRBJ2-2; D ambiguous. The CDR3 is 13 amino acids. V lost 4 bases to trimming and J lost 1 base, with 4 bases between them. Germline V CDR1 and CDR2: KGHSH, LQKENI. This CDR3 reads CASSLVNTGELFF. CDR3 bases: TGTGCCAGCTCACTGGTGAACACCGGGGAGCTGTTTTTT.

J is TRBJ1-5 and V is TRBV2; 10 nucleotides align to TRBD1. With V trimmed by 0 bases and J by 5 bases, 7 bases remained unmatched. Germline V lookup: CDR1 SNHLY, CDR2 FYNNEI. CDR3 length equals 17 residues. CDR3 sequence: CASSEARDRGFHQPQHF. CDR3 in DNA: TGTGCCAGCAGTGAAGCTAGGGACAGGGGCTTCCATCAGCCCCAGCATTTT.

This chain links TRBV5-1 with TRBJ1-2; 9 bases map to TRBD1. Looked up from germline, CDR1 is SGHRS and CDR2 is YFSETQ. The CDR3 is 15 residues long. Germline trimming cut 3 bases from V and 4 bases from J; bases unmatched to any gene: 7. CDR3 bases: TGCGCCAGCAGCTCGGTTGGGACAGGGAGCTATGGCTACACCTTC. It is translated as CASSSVGTGSYGYTF.

The chain carries TRBV30 and TRBJ1-5; maybe TRBD1 (6 bases). Trimming took 5 bases from V and 7 from J, leaving 15 bases between them. Germline CDR1 is GTSNPN and CDR2 is SVGIG (reference sequence). The length of the CDR3 is 13 residues. CDR3 in amino acids: CAWSQGRDQPQHF. In nucleotides, the CDR3 is TGTGCCTGGTCACAGGGAAGGGACCAGCCCCAGCATTTT. Filled out from reference TRBV30 and TRBJ1-5, the complete variable domain reads SQTIHQWPATLVQPVGSPLSLECTVEGTSNPNLYWYRQAAGRGLQLLFYSVGIGQISSEVPQNLSASRPQDRQFILSSKKLLLSDSGFYLCAWSQGRDQPQHFGDGTRLSIL.

This chain uses TRBV7-9 with TRBJ2-2; D unresolved. The CDR3 extends over 15 amino acids. Germline V CDR1 and CDR2: SEHNR, FQNEAQ (reference sequence). The germline V and J ends were trimmed by 1 base and 1 base, with 7 bases remaining between them. CDR3 protein: CASSLVVGNTGELFF. In DNA, the CDR3 is TGTGCCAGCAGCTTAGTTGTGGGGAACACCGGGGAGCTGTTTTTT. The complete variable domain, with remaining parts taken from reference TRBV7-9 and TRBJ2-2, reads DTGVSQNPRHKITKRGQNVTFRCDPISEHNRLYWYRQTLGQGPEFLTYFQNEAQLEKSRLLSDRFSAERPKGSFSTLEIQRTEQGDSAMYLCASSLVVGNTGELFFGEGSRLTVL.

The chain recombines TRBV18 with TRBJ1-1; the D is unclear. The CDR3 covers 18 residues. In germline, CDR1 is KGHSH, CDR2 LQKENI. V lost 2 bases to trimming and J lost 1 base, with 20 bases between them. The CDR3 sequence is CASSPSGSNWRANTEAFF. The CDR3 DNA is TGTGCCAGCTCACCATCGGGGAGTAATTGGAGGGCGAACACTGAAGCTTTCTTT.

The chain recombines TRBV5-1 with TRBJ2-7; D is unclear. Looked up from germline, CDR1 is SGHRS and CDR2 is YFSETQ. Trimming cost V 0 bases and J 6 bases, with 16 bases left between them. The CDR3 loop spans 15 amino acids. The CDR3 reads CASSLASDPTREQYF. CDR3 coding DNA: TGCGCCAGCAGCTTGGCCAGCGACCCCACTCGCGAGCAGTACTTC.

This clone occurred a few times. The J gene is TRBJ2-7, the V gene TRBV19, with 11 nucleotides matching TRBD2. CDR1 is LNHDA, CDR2 SQIVND, per germline (reference sequence). CDR3 length: 16 amino acids. J was trimmed by 0 bases and V by 5 bases; bases with no gene match: 6. The CDR3 sequence: CASSRSGTSGSYEQYF. In DNA, the CDR3 is TGTGCCAGTAGTCGTTCCGGGACTAGCGGCTCCTACGAGCAGTACTTC.